Sequencing of this T cell receptor (beta chain) was carried out in a study of shared clonotypes between healthy human individuals. Assay: immunoSEQ multiplex PCR; the TCRdb copy retains only in-frame clones and omits some. The sample includes millions of clones, roughly 91% of them seen just once. The CDR3 has 17 amino acids. V lost 1 base to trimming and J lost 7 bases, with 21 bases between them. Per germline, CDR1 SGHVS and CDR2 FQNEAQ. CD8 cells regarded as naive lacked CD45RO, were positively chosen for CCR7, and omitted terminally differentiated effector memory CD45RA+ cells. The source material was naive CD8+ T cells from PBMCs. The source is a man aged 18 to 30 in good health. Some clones in this sample may be carry-over from other donors' samples. V and J are TRBV7-8 and TRBJ2-3, with D perhaps TRBD2 (6 bases). CDR3 sequence (DNA): TGTGCCAGCAGCTTAGTGACGGAGGGTCCCGGCGCGTATACGCAGTATTTT. Translating it yields CASSLVTEGPGAYTQYF.